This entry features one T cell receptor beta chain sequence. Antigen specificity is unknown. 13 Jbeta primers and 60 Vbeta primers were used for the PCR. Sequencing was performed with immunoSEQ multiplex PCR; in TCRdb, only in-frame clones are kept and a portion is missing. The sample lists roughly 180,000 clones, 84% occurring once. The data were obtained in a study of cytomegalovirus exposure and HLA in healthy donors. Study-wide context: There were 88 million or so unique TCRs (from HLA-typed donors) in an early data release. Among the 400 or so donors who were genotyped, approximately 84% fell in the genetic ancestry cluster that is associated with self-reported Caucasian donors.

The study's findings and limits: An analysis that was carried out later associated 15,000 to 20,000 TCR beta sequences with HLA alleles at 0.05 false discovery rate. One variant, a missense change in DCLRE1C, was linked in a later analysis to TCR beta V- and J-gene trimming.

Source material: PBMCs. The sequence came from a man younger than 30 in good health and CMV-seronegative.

This CDR3 is CASSSAGGRGEQFF. CDR3 nucleotides: TGTGCCAGCAGCTCAGCGGGAGGGCGGGGTGAGCAGTTCTTC. This sequence joins TRBV2 and TRBJ2-1; 10 bases agree with TRBD2. V trimming: 6 bases; J trimming: 9 bases; junction bases outside the gene matches: 8. Germline V CDR1 and CDR2: SNHLY, FYNNEI. The CDR3 has 14 amino acids.